This TCR beta chain originates from a study of sequential checkpoint blockade in melanoma. V lost 1 base and J lost 10; bases outside the gene matches: 5. CDR3 length: 13 residues. Germline CDR1 reads MDHEN; CDR2 reads SYDVKM. Treatment reported: randomized to nivolumab then ipilimumab (arm A) or the reverse (arm B). Findings of the study overall: Mutational load did not correlate with tumor T-cell fraction or clonality.

Assay used: immunoSEQ multiplex PCR; TCRdb lists only in-frame clones, some missing. The sample contains roughly 5,100 clones, about 20% of which appear only once. As to this clone: Its antigen is still unknown.

This clonotype was sampled from a human donor with melanoma. This specimen consisted of tumor tissue (inferred from file names), obtained from a patient given nivolumab and ipilimumab in sequence. V is TRBV28 and J is TRBJ1-1; TRBD1 matches 8 bases. In DNA, the CDR3 is TGTGCCAGCAGTTTATCATATCAGGGGGCAGCTTTCTTT. It codes for CASSLSYQGAAFF.